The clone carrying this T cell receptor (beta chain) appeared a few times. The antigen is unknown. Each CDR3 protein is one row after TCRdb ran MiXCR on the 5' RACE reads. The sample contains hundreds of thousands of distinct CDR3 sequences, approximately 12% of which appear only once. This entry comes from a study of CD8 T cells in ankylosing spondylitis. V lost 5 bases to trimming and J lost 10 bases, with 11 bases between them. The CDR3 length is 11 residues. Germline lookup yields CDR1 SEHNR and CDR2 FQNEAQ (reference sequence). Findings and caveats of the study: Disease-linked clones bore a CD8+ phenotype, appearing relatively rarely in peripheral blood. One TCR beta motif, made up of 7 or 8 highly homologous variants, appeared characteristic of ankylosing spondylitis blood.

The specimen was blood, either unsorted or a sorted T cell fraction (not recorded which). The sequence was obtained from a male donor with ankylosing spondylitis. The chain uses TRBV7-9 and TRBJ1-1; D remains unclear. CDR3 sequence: CASSPGWGAFF. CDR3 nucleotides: TGTGCCAGCAGCCCTGGGTGGGGAGCTTTCTTT.